These 28 T cell receptor beta chains were all obtained from the same sample, sequenced in a study of PD-1 blockade in classical Hodgkin lymphoma. Here immunoSEQ multiplex PCR was the method, and the copy in TCRdb shows in-frame clones only, minus some. The sample lists approximately 20,000 clones, roughly 89% occurring once. This sample's time point: newly diagnosed, previously untreated cHL patient sample. Isolation of CD4+ T cells from thawed PBMCs was performed by magnetic negative selection. Input material: CD4+ T cells from blood. The source of these receptors is a human donor with classical Hodgkin lymphoma.

This chain uses TRBV19 with TRBJ2-1; D might be TRBD2 (6 bases). There are 14 residues in the CDR3. Germline V gives CDR1 LNHDA, CDR2 SQIVND (reference sequence). V lost 4 bases to trimming and J lost 8 bases, with 15 bases between them. The CDR3 here is CASSSWGERDEQFF. Here the CDR3 DNA reads TGTGCCAGTAGTAGTTGGGGGGAGCGCGATGAGCAGTTCTTC.

The chain is built from TRBV2 and TRBJ2-2, with TRBD2 matching 9 bases. Germline CDR1 reads SNHLY; CDR2 reads FYNNEI. The V and J ends lost 1 base and 3 bases, in that order; junction bases with no gene match: 3. This CDR3 spans 16 amino acids. The CDR3 is CASSEELAGYTGELFF. For the CDR3, the DNA is TGTGCCAGCAGTGAAGAGCTAGCGGGATACACCGGGGAGCTGTTTTTT.

This clone was observed once. This chain connects TRBV6-5 to TRBJ2-7; TRBD1 might be the D (5 bases). Germline V lookup: CDR1 MNHEY, CDR2 SVGAGI. Trimming left V 0 bases short and J 6 bases short, with 9 bases between. CDR3 size: 13 residues. The CDR3 DNA is TGTGCCAGCAGTTACTCACCAGGGATCGAGCAGTACTTC. It encodes CASSYSPGIEQYF.

This chain connects TRBV11-2 to TRBJ2-2; D is unclear. Germline V lookup: CDR1 SGHAT, CDR2 FQNNGV. Trimming cost V 1 base and J 6 bases, with 9 bases left between them. The CDR3 contains 14 residues. The CDR3 DNA follows: TGTGCCAGCAGCTTAGTCAAGGTACCCGGGGAGCTGTTTTTT. It is translated as CASSLVKVPGELFF.

This chain joins TRBV5-6 and TRBJ2-3, with 8 nucleotides matching TRBD2. Germline CDR1 reads SGHDT; CDR2 reads YYEEEE. CDR3 length: 19 amino acids. V shed 4 bases, J shed 0 bases, and the junction held 16 bases outside the gene matches. CDR3 sequence reads: CASSLFRSGNKYSTDTQYF. DNA for the CDR3: TGTGCCAGCAGCCTCTTCCGTAGCGGGAATAAATATAGCACAGATACGCAGTATTTT.

This chain uses TRBV7-8 with TRBJ2-7, with D possibly TRBD2 on 5 matching bases. The CDR3 is 14 amino acids. Germline V gives CDR1 SGHVS, CDR2 FQNEAQ. V lost 0 bases and J 3 bases, leaving 9 bases between the germline ends. The CDR3 DNA sequence: TGTGCCAGCAGCTTAGCTGCTCGGGACTACGAGCAGTACTTC. It translates to CASSLAARDYEQYF.

V gene TRBV5-1 combines with J gene TRBJ1-4; tentative D call: TRBD1 (6 bases). Germline loops: CDR1 SGHRS, CDR2 YFSETQ. V was trimmed by 0 bases and J by 1 base, leaving 7 bases between them. The CDR3 totals 15 residues. The CDR3 nucleotides read TGCGCCAGCAGCTTGGGGACAGTAACTAATGAAAAACTGTTTTTT. Translating it yields CASSLGTVTNEKLFF.

This clone was counted once. The chain carries TRBV11-3 and TRBJ2-1; tentatively, D is TRBD1 (5 bases). This CDR3 comprises 14 residues. Germline V CDR1 and CDR2: SGHNT, YENEEA. The V and J ends lost 2 bases and 5 bases respectively, with 10 bases between them. In nucleotides, the CDR3 is TGTGCCAGCAGCTTAATGACAGCTGACAATGAGCAGTTCTTC. Its translation: CASSLMTADNEQFF. The whole variable domain, remainder taken from reference TRBV11-3 and TRBJ2-1, is EAGVVQSPRYKIIEKKQPVAFWCNPISGHNTLYWYLQNLGQGPELLIRYENEEAVDDSQLPKDRFSAERLKGVDSTLKIQPAELGDSAVYLCASSLMTADNEQFFGPGTRLTVL.

This chain uses TRBV2 with TRBJ2-7, with D perhaps TRBD1 (6 bases). This CDR3 region has 11 residues. Germline lookup yields CDR1 SNHLY and CDR2 FYNNEI. Deletions cut 8 bases from V and 7 bases from J, with 12 bases between. The CDR3: CASAQGPEQYF. DNA of the CDR3: TGTGCCAGCGCACAGGGTCCGGAGCAGTACTTC.

The rearrangement links TRBV28 to TRBJ1-6, with unresolved D. V lost 7 bases and J lost 7, with 8 bases in between. The CDR3 consists of 12 residues. Germline CDR1 MDHEN, CDR2 SYDVKM. The CDR3 DNA is TGTGCCAGCACCGTGACAAATTCACCCCTCCACTTT. This sequence encodes CASTVTNSPLHF.

The V gene is TRBV6-6, the J gene TRBJ1-3, with D unresolved. Germline V gene lookup returns CDR1 MNHNY and CDR2 SVGAGI (reference sequence). This CDR3 is 14 amino acids long. V lost 5 bases to trimming and J lost 4 bases, with 12 bases between them. The CDR3 is CASSRSPSGNTIYF. Here the CDR3 DNA reads TGTGCCAGCAGTAGGAGCCCATCGGGAAACACCATATATTTT.

This chain connects TRBV10-1 to TRBJ1-5, with a weak D call TRBD1 (6 bases). Germline V gives CDR1 WNHNN, CDR2 SYGVQD (reference sequence). The CDR3 is 19 amino acids. V shed 0 bases and J shed 7 bases, with 25 bases lying between them. This CDR3 reads CASSESSSETGVSRQPQHF. The DNA of the CDR3 is TGCGCCAGCAGTGAGTCGAGTAGTGAGACAGGTGTATCGAGACAGCCCCAGCATTTT.

V and J are TRBV27 and TRBJ1-2; a possible D gene is TRBD1 (6 bases). CDR3 length: 15 amino acids. V was pared by 4 bases and J by 1 base, with 13 bases between. Germline-derived CDR1 and CDR2 are MNHEY and SMNVEV (reference sequence). Here the CDR3 reads CASSWTTGSNYGYTF. As DNA, the CDR3 is TGTGCCAGCAGTTGGACGACAGGAAGTAACTATGGCTACACCTTC.

The chain's CDR3 is CAWRTGNGYGYTF. The CDR3 DNA follows: TGTGCCTGGAGAACAGGGAACGGCTATGGCTACACCTTC. This chain connects TRBV30 to TRBJ1-2; D might be TRBD1 (6 bases). V dropped 3 bases and J dropped 4 bases, with 12 bases sitting between them. Germline assignment: CDR1 GTSNPN and CDR2 SVGIG (reference sequence). The length of the CDR3 is 13 residues.

The V and J genes are TRBV6-5 and TRBJ1-2; D is ambiguous. This CDR3 spans 14 amino acids. The germline CDR1 and CDR2 sequences are MNHEY and SVGAGI. Trimming took 0 bases from V and 8 from J, leaving 13 bases between them. The CDR3 coding sequence is TGTGCCAGCAGTTACTCGGGAGGCCCTCGAGGCTACACCTTC. Protein product: CASSYSGGPRGYTF.

The genes are TRBV18 and TRBJ1-2, with D possibly matching TRBD1 (5 bases). CDR1 KGHSH and CDR2 LQKENI come from the germline V gene. The germline V and J ends were trimmed by 3 bases and 3 bases, with 8 bases remaining between them. CDR3 length: 13 amino acids. The CDR3 loop is CASSPQGDYGYTF. As DNA, the CDR3 is TGTGCCAGCTCACCCCAGGGCGACTATGGCTACACCTTC.

The J gene is TRBJ1-1, the V gene TRBV19; TRBD1 might be the D (5 bases). V shed 2 bases and J shed 0 bases, with 10 bases lying between them. Germline assignment: CDR1 LNHDA and CDR2 SQIVND (reference sequence). CDR3 size: 15 residues. The CDR3: CASSILGAMNTEAFF. DNA of the CDR3: TGTGCCAGTAGTATACTCGGGGCGATGAACACTGAAGCTTTCTTT.

The genes are TRBV7-8 and TRBJ1-5; D is perhaps TRBD1 (6 bases). Between the trimmed V and J ends, which lost 4 bases and 3 bases, there was a span of 19 bases. The CDR3 is 17 amino acids. Germline V gene data show CDR1 as SGHVS and CDR2 as FQNEAQ. This CDR3 is CASSSDSTLTPNQPQHF. CDR3 bases: TGTGCCAGCAGCTCGGACAGCACGCTGACTCCCAATCAGCCCCAGCATTTT.

This chain joins TRBV7-9 and TRBJ1-4; 10 bases agree with TRBD1. The junction had 9 bases not matched to a gene; V was cut back by 5 bases and J by 3 bases. This CDR3 region has 17 residues. The V gene's germline CDR1 is SEHNR and CDR2 FQNEAQ (reference sequence). CDR3 bases: TGTGCCAGCAGCCTAGACGGGACAGGGGTTTCTAATGAAAAACTGTTTTTT. Amino acid sequence: CASSLDGTGVSNEKLFF.

CDR3 sequence (DNA): TGTGCCAGCAGCTTGGAGTCGGGTACGCAGTATTTT. Protein: CASSLESGTQYF. The chain has TRBV7-9 and TRBJ2-3; D is unresolved. Looked up from germline, CDR1 is SEHNR and CDR2 is FQNEAQ (reference sequence). This CDR3 is 12 amino acids long. V was clipped by 3 bases and J by 8 bases, with 9 bases between them.

The chain employs TRBV4-1 and TRBJ2-1; D might be TRBD1 (5 bases). CDR3 size: 14 residues. V was trimmed by 1 base and J by 7 bases, leaving 11 bases between them. The V gene's germline CDR1 is MGHRA and CDR2 YSYEKL. CDR3 loop: CASSQVTGRNEQFF. The CDR3 DNA sequence: TGCGCCAGCAGCCAAGTAACAGGAAGAAATGAGCAGTTCTTC.

The chain uses TRBV19 and TRBJ2-7; the D gene is possibly TRBD1 (6 bases). Germline CDR1 reads LNHDA; CDR2 reads SQIVND (reference sequence). The V and J ends lost 3 bases and 3 bases respectively, with 15 bases between them. The CDR3 extends over 15 amino acids. The CDR3 coding sequence is TGTGCCAGTAGTATCGGGCAGGGGATAGACTACGAGCAGTACTTC. Its protein is CASSIGQGIDYEQYF.

The rearrangement joins TRBV19 to TRBJ1-5; D may be TRBD1 (5 bases). With 1 base removed from V and 0 bases from J, the gap between germline ends came to 13 bases. This CDR3 is 17 amino acids long. Germline CDR1 is LNHDA and CDR2 is SQIVND (reference sequence). The CDR3 sequence is CASSIGSGANSNQPQHF. DNA of the CDR3: TGTGCCAGTAGTATAGGGTCTGGGGCAAATAGCAATCAGCCCCAGCATTTT. The variable domain in full, with the rest retrieved from reference TRBV19 and TRBJ1-5, is DGGITQSPKYLFRKEGQNVTLSCEQNLNHDAMYWYRQDPGQGLRLIYYSQIVNDFQKGDIAEGYSVSREKKESFPLTVTSAQKNPTAFYLCASSIGSGANSNQPQHFGDGTRLSIL.

The V call is TRBV18, the J call TRBJ1-1, with 10 bases that match TRBD1. Germline loops: CDR1 KGHSH, CDR2 LQKENI. The CDR3 consists of 15 residues. The V segment lost 6 bases and the J segment 0 bases; nucleotides outside the gene matches: 4. The DNA for the CDR3 is TGTGCCAGCTCGCGGGACAGGGGAATGAACACTGAAGCTTTCTTT. Protein: CASSRDRGMNTEAFF.

This chain joins TRBV7-9 and TRBJ1-1, with D hard to call. The V gene's germline CDR1 is SEHNR and CDR2 FQNEAQ (reference sequence). Between the trimmed V and J ends, which lost 5 bases and 3 bases, there was a span of 10 bases. The CDR3 has 13 amino acids. This CDR3 reads CASSPETDTEAFF. The CDR3 bases are TGTGCCAGCAGCCCCGAGACGGACACTGAAGCTTTCTTT.

The rearrangement uses TRBV9 and TRBJ1-3; maybe TRBD1 (5 bases). CDR1 SGDLS and CDR2 YYNGEE come from the germline V gene. The length of the CDR3 is 16 residues. Trimming took 1 base from V and 0 from J, leaving 11 bases between them. The CDR3 spells CASSVTGTDSGNTIYF. The CDR3 region has the DNA TGTGCCAGCAGCGTAACCGGGACGGACTCTGGAAACACCATATATTTT.

This sequence joins TRBV28 and TRBJ1-6, with D tentatively TRBD1 (5 bases). The germline V gene has CDR1 MDHEN and CDR2 SYDVKM. CDR3 size: 14 residues. V lost 8 bases, J lost 1 base, and 9 bases lay in between. The DNA of the CDR3 is TGTGCCAGCTACGAGGGGTCCTATAATTCACCCCTCCACTTT. It codes for CASYEGSYNSPLHF.

This rearrangement joins TRBV5-4 to TRBJ2-3; D not certain. The germline CDR1 and CDR2 sequences are SGHNT and YYREEE (reference sequence). V was trimmed by 4 bases and J by 6 bases, leaving 6 bases between them. This CDR3 contains 11 residues. As DNA, the CDR3 is TGTGCCAGCAGCATCGACGATACGCAGTATTTT. Its protein is CASSIDDTQYF.